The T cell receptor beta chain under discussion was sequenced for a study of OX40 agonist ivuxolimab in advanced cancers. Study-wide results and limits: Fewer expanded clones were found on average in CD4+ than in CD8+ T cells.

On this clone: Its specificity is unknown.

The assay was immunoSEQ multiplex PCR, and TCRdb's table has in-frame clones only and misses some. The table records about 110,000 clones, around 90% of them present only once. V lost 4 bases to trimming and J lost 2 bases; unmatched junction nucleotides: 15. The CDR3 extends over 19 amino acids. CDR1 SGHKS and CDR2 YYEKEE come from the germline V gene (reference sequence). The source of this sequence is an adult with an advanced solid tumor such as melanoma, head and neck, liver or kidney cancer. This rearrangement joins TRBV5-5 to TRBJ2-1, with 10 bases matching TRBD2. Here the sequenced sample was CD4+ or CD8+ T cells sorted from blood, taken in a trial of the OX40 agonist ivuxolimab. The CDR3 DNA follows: TGTGCCAGCAGCCCAGAGCGGGTAGCGGGAGGCCTTCCCTACAATGAGCAGTTCTTC. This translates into CASSPERVAGGLPYNEQFF.